Shown below are 10 T cell receptor beta chains from a single sample sequenced in a study of cytomegalovirus exposure and HLA in healthy donors. 13 Jbeta primers and 60 Vbeta primers were used for the PCR. This table comes from immunoSEQ multiplex PCR, and its TCRdb copy is limited to in-frame clones, with some not included. The sample has approximately 210,000 clones, almost 80% seen once. Sequenced sample: PBMCs. The receptors were sampled from a male donor in good health and CMV-seronegative.

The V and J genes are TRBV7-9 and TRBJ1-3; possible D gene TRBD1, 6 bases. This CDR3 is 12 amino acids long. Germline values: CDR1 SEHNR, CDR2 FQNEAQ (reference sequence). Trimming left V 1 base short and J 8 bases short, with 6 bases between. CDR3 amino acids: CASSLEGDTIYF. In DNA form, the CDR3 reads TGTGCCAGCAGCTTAGAGGGGGACACCATATATTTT.

The chain combines TRBV5-1 with TRBJ2-3; TRBD2 matches 9 bases. Germline lookup yields CDR1 SGHRS and CDR2 YFSETQ. The CDR3 has 17 residues. The ends lost 0 bases at V and 0 bases at J; junction bases unmatched: 5. The CDR3 sequence: CASSLESLAGSTDTQYF. CDR3 DNA: TGCGCCAGCAGCTTGGAGTCCCTAGCGGGGAGCACAGATACGCAGTATTTT.

The chain combines TRBV27 with TRBJ1-1; D not resolved. Germline CDR1 MNHEY, CDR2 SMNVEV (reference sequence). The CDR3 sequence is 13 residues long. The V and J ends lost 5 bases and 1 base respectively, with 8 bases between them. CDR3 nucleotide sequence: TGTGCCAGCAGTATCCGACAGAACACTGAAGCTTTCTTT. As protein: CASSIRQNTEAFF.

The V gene is TRBV2, the J gene TRBJ2-5; D is undetermined. V gave up 7 bases and J gave up 5 bases, with 14 bases separating them. The CDR3 runs 13 residues. Germline V gene sequence: CDR1 SNHLY, CDR2 FYNNEI. In nucleotides, the CDR3 is TGTGCCAGCACCCCTCGGGTTGGGGAGACCCAGTACTTC. Translating gives CASTPRVGETQYF.

This chain joins TRBV18 and TRBJ2-7, with 8 bases aligning to TRBD1. The CDR3 length is 14 residues. Losses at the gene ends were 3 bases for V and 3 bases for J; bases not matched to a gene: 4. Germline V gene sequence: CDR1 KGHSH, CDR2 LQKENI. The CDR3 sequence: CASSPPDRGYEQYF. CDR3 bases: TGTGCCAGCTCACCCCCCGACAGGGGCTACGAGCAGTACTTC.

The gene calls are TRBV2 and TRBJ2-5, with 11 bases matching TRBD2. The CDR3 consists of 14 residues. Germline values: CDR1 SNHLY, CDR2 FYNNEI. The V segment lost 11 bases and the J segment 3 bases; nucleotides outside the gene matches: 8. The CDR3 DNA reads TGTGCCGGCCTAACGACTAGCGGGAAAGAGACCCAGTACTTC. This encodes CAGLTTSGKETQYF.

This chain links TRBV11-2 with TRBJ2-7; D not resolved. V was pared by 4 bases and J by 3 bases, with 7 bases between. Germline V gives CDR1 SGHAT, CDR2 FQNNGV. CDR3 size: 12 residues. This CDR3 reads CASSSAGYEQYF. In DNA form, the CDR3 reads TGTGCCAGCAGCTCCGCCGGCTACGAGCAGTACTTC.

The rearrangement joins TRBV29-1 to TRBJ1-2; 10 bases fit TRBD1. Germline V gives CDR1 SQVTM, CDR2 ANQGSEA. This CDR3 region has 11 residues. Trimming cost V 7 bases and J 8 bases; bases outside gene matches: 4. CDR3 DNA sequence: TGCAGCGGACAGGGGGCGGAAGGCTACACCTTC. Translating it yields CSGQGAEGYTF.

A remark on this clone: Other DNA sequences within the sample encode an identical CDR3. The V gene is TRBV5-1, the J gene TRBJ2-7; 7 bases align to TRBD1. With V trimmed by 0 bases and J by 2 bases, 5 bases remained unmatched. The CDR3 sequence is 15 residues long. Germline CDR1 and CDR2: SGHRS and YFSETQ. The CDR3 nucleotides are TGCGCCAGCAGCTTGGGACAGGGAAGGACCTACGAGCAGTACTTC. It codes for CASSLGQGRTYEQYF. Full variable domain (outside the CDR3, taken from reference TRBV5-1 and TRBJ2-7): KAGVTQTPRYLIKTRGQQVTLSCSPISGHRSVSWYQQTPGQGLQFLFEYFSETQRNKGNFPGRFSGRQFSNSRSEMNVSTLELGDSALYLCASSLGQGRTYEQYFGPGTRLTVT.

The chain links TRBV7-9 to TRBJ2-5; maybe TRBD2 (5 bases). Germline values: CDR1 SEHNR, CDR2 FQNEAQ (reference sequence). CDR3 size: 16 residues. Trimming stripped 5 bases from V and 1 base from J, with 17 bases between. The CDR3 reads CASSRPRTPLQETQYF. CDR3 in DNA: TGTGCCAGCAGCCGGCCCCGGACTCCTCTCCAAGAGACCCAGTACTTC.